What follows are 2 T cell receptor beta chains derived from one specimen sequenced in a study of monozygotic twins with inflammatory bowel disease. TCRdb re-called the 5' RACE reads and gives one entry per CDR3 protein, without DNA. The sample's table shows approximately 100,000 distinct CDR3 sequences. The specimen sequenced was blood. These receptors all come from a human donor with ulcerative colitis or Crohn's disease, or a healthy co-twin of an affected twin (not recorded which).

V is TRBV20-1 and J is TRBJ2-5; lacking DNA, the TRBD1 call made by TCRdb goes unchecked. The CDR3 sequence is 13 residues long. Per the germline V gene, CDR1 is DFQATT and CDR2 is SNEGSKA (reference sequence). CDR3 loop: CSATGTGGETQYF.

The rearrangement links TRBV5-4 to TRBJ1-3; TCRdb names TRBD1, which stays unverified in the absence of DNA. This CDR3 comprises 12 residues. Looked up from germline, CDR1 is SGHNT and CDR2 is YYREEE (reference sequence). The CDR3 loop is CASTPGGNTIYF.